The rows below give T cell receptor beta chains drawn from one sample of a study of blood T cell repertoires in COVID-19. The method was immunoSEQ multiplex PCR; TCRdb's version includes in-frame clones alone and lacks a portion of them. The table has 45,000 to 65,000 clones, about four fifths seen once. The specimen was peripheral blood. The receptor set was obtained from a woman at least 80 years old with COVID-19, enrolled during active disease. The CDR3 runs from the conserved cysteine through the conserved F or W. Fields, in order: V gene, J gene, D gene, clone size, CDR3 DNA, CDR3 protein. A D gene is named only where the DNA matches it firmly. Only some rows state a clone size, as once, few, many or a class for expanded clones.

V gene: TRBV19
J gene: TRBJ1-1
D gene: TRBD1
clone size: few
CDR3 DNA: TGTGCCAGTAGTCCCCCGGGACAGGGAGTGACAGCTTTCTTT
CDR3 protein: CASSPPGQGVTAFF

V gene: TRBV25-1
J gene: TRBJ2-7
D gene: TRBD2
clone size: -
CDR3 DNA: TGTGCCAGCAGTGAATTTGGTAGCGGGAGCTACGAGCAGTACTTC
CDR3 protein: CASSEFGSGSYEQYF

V gene: TRBV6-1
J gene: TRBJ2-3
D gene: -
clone size: -
CDR3 DNA: TGTGCCAGCAGTGAACTGTCAGATACGCAGTATTTT
CDR3 protein: CASSELSDTQYF

V gene: TRBV7-2
J gene: TRBJ2-2
D gene: -
clone size: -
CDR3 DNA: TGTGCCAGCAGCTTGGGGGCAAACACCGGGGAGCTGTTTTTT
CDR3 protein: CASSLGANTGELFF

V gene: TRBV24-1
J gene: TRBJ2-2
D gene: -
clone size: -
CDR3 DNA: TGTGCCACCAGTGATTCCCGACTAGTAAACACCGGGGAGCTGTTTTTT
CDR3 protein: CATSDSRLVNTGELFF

V gene: TRBV10-1
J gene: TRBJ2-2
D gene: -
clone size: few
CDR3 DNA: TGCGCCAGCAGAGAAGGAGGGGCCGGGGAGCTGTTTTTT
CDR3 protein: CASREGGAGELFF

V gene: TRBV18
J gene: TRBJ2-1
D gene: TRBD2
clone size: once
CDR3 DNA: TGTGCCAGCTCACCGCGGACTAGCGGGAGCCACAATGAGCAGTTCTTC
CDR3 protein: CASSPRTSGSHNEQFF

V gene: TRBV4-1
J gene: TRBJ2-7
D gene: -
clone size: -
CDR3 DNA: TGCGCCAGCAGCCAAGGGACTCCAAGCTCCTACGAGCAGTACTTC
CDR3 protein: CASSQGTPSSYEQYF

V gene: TRBV4-1
J gene: TRBJ1-6
D gene: -
clone size: few
CDR3 DNA: TGCGCCAGCAGCCAAGGCTGGCGGTCCTATAATTCACCCCTCCACTTT
CDR3 protein: CASSQGWRSYNSPLHF

V gene: TRBV7-3
J gene: TRBJ2-1
D gene: TRBD2
clone size: -
CDR3 DNA: TGTGCCAGCAGCCCCGGGGCTTGGACTAGCGGGTCCAGCTCCTACAATGAGCAGTTCTTC
CDR3 protein: CASSPGAWTSGSSSYNEQFF

V gene: TRBV6-5
J gene: TRBJ2-1
D gene: TRBD2
clone size: -
CDR3 DNA: TGTGCCAGCAGGCAGGGACTAGCGTCGGGTGAGCAGTTCTTC
CDR3 protein: CASRQGLASGEQFF

V gene: TRBV5-8
J gene: TRBJ2-7
D gene: -
clone size: -
CDR3 DNA: TGTGCCAGCAGCTTGGCTCACGAGCAGTACTTC
CDR3 protein: CASSLAHEQYF

V gene: TRBV2
J gene: TRBJ2-5
D gene: -
clone size: few
CDR3 DNA: TGTGCCAGCAGTGATCAGGGGAATTCCGTGGAGACCCAGTACTTC
CDR3 protein: CASSDQGNSVETQYF

V gene: TRBV5-4
J gene: TRBJ2-7
D gene: TRBD2
clone size: few
CDR3 DNA: TGTGCCAGCAGCCACTCACTGACTAGCGGCTACGAGCAGTACTTC
CDR3 protein: CASSHSLTSGYEQYF

V gene: TRBV27
J gene: TRBJ2-1
D gene: -
clone size: -
CDR3 DNA: TGTGCCAGCAGCCTGAGAGAGGGAGGGGGCAATGAGCAGTTCTTC
CDR3 protein: CASSLREGGGNEQFF

V gene: TRBV18
J gene: TRBJ1-3
D gene: TRBD1
clone size: -
CDR3 DNA: TGTGCCAGCTCACCACAGACAGGGAGGTTCTCTGGAAACACCATATATTTT
CDR3 protein: CASSPQTGRFSGNTIYF

V gene: TRBV18
J gene: TRBJ1-1
D gene: -
clone size: -
CDR3 DNA: TGTGCCAGCTCACCACTGGAGGGAACTGAAGCTTTCTTT
CDR3 protein: CASSPLEGTEAFF

V gene: TRBV20-1
J gene: TRBJ2-1
D gene: -
clone size: -
CDR3 DNA: TGCAGTGCTAGTAATAGCGAGAGCTCCTACAATGAGCAGTTCTTC
CDR3 protein: CSASNSESSYNEQFF

V gene: TRBV19
J gene: TRBJ1-1
D gene: TRBD1
clone size: -
CDR3 DNA: TGTGCCAGTAGTATGAACAGGGGGTTTGAAGCTTTCTTT
CDR3 protein: CASSMNRGFEAFF

V gene: TRBV4-1
J gene: TRBJ2-1
D gene: -
clone size: -
CDR3 DNA: TGCGCCAGCAGCCATATCGGGGTAGCTGTAAACAATGAGCAGTTCTTC
CDR3 protein: CASSHIGVAVNNEQFF

V gene: TRBV28
J gene: TRBJ2-6
D gene: TRBD2
clone size: few
CDR3 DNA: TGTGCCAGCAGTCTCTCTAGCGGGAGGGCCCTAAGCTCTGGGGCCAACGTCCTGACTTTC
CDR3 protein: CASSLSSGRALSSGANVLTF

V gene: TRBV12-5
J gene: TRBJ2-7
D gene: TRBD2
clone size: once
CDR3 DNA: TGTGCTAGTGGTTTGACTAGCGGGTTCTCCTACGAGCAGTACTTC
CDR3 protein: CASGLTSGFSYEQYF

V gene: TRBV6-1
J gene: TRBJ2-7
D gene: TRBD2
clone size: -
CDR3 DNA: TGTGCCAGCAGTGGGGAGACTAGCGGGCGAAGCTCCTACGAGCAGTACTTC
CDR3 protein: CASSGETSGRSSYEQYF

V gene: TRBV15
J gene: TRBJ2-3
D gene: TRBD2
clone size: -
CDR3 DNA: TGTGCCACCAGCAGAGGGACTAGCGGCACAGATACGCAGTATTTT
CDR3 protein: CATSRGTSGTDTQYF

V gene: TRBV7-9
J gene: TRBJ2-7
D gene: -
clone size: -
CDR3 DNA: TGTGCCAGCAGCTTGAGGGGGGAGGGCCGGTCCTACGAGCAGTACTTC
CDR3 protein: CASSLRGEGRSYEQYF

V gene: TRBV5-8
J gene: TRBJ2-2
D gene: TRBD2
clone size: -
CDR3 DNA: TGTGCCAGCAGCCCTAGGACTAGCGGGAGGGGAGCCGGGGAGCTGTTTTTT
CDR3 protein: CASSPRTSGRGAGELFF

V gene: TRBV2
J gene: TRBJ2-3
D gene: -
clone size: -
CDR3 DNA: TGTGCCAGCACGTTCCAGGTTTCCAACACAGATACGCAGTATTTT
CDR3 protein: CASTFQVSNTDTQYF

V gene: TRBV4-1
J gene: TRBJ2-7
D gene: -
clone size: -
CDR3 DNA: TGCGCCAGCAGCCAAGTTACGGAGACAGTCCTACATTCGGGCTACGAGCAGTACTTC
CDR3 protein: CASSQVTETVLHSGYEQYF

V gene: TRBV10-3
J gene: TRBJ1-4
D gene: -
clone size: -
CDR3 DNA: TGTGCCATCAGTGAGTCGCTAGGGGCAAATGAAAAACTGTTTTTT
CDR3 protein: CAISESLGANEKLFF

V gene: TRBV5-1
J gene: TRBJ1-6
D gene: -
clone size: -
CDR3 DNA: TGCGCCAGCAGCTCTTATTACGGGGTATTGGATTCACCCCTCCACTTT
CDR3 protein: CASSSYYGVLDSPLHF

V gene: TRBV5-8
J gene: TRBJ2-3
D gene: TRBD1
clone size: -
CDR3 DNA: TGTGCCAGCAGTTTCCGGGACAGGGTTGAGGCTACGCAGTATTTT
CDR3 protein: CASSFRDRVEATQYF

V gene: TRBV14
J gene: TRBJ2-7
D gene: -
clone size: -
CDR3 DNA: TGTGCCAGCAGCCAAGAAGGGAGACCGCACGAGCAGTACTTC
CDR3 protein: CASSQEGRPHEQYF

V gene: TRBV27
J gene: TRBJ2-5
D gene: TRBD1
clone size: -
CDR3 DNA: TGTGCCAGCAGTTCCCTTAGGACAGGGCCCCAAGAGACCCAGTACTTC
CDR3 protein: CASSSLRTGPQETQYF

V gene: TRBV25-1
J gene: TRBJ1-2
D gene: -
clone size: -
CDR3 DNA: TGTGCCAGCAGTAAGACAGTCTATGGCTACACCTTC
CDR3 protein: CASSKTVYGYTF

V gene: TRBV19
J gene: TRBJ1-1
D gene: -
clone size: -
CDR3 DNA: TGTGCCAGTAGTATAGGGGGAGAGGAAGCTTTCTTT
CDR3 protein: CASSIGGEEAFF

V gene: TRBV10-3
J gene: TRBJ2-3
D gene: -
clone size: -
CDR3 DNA: TGTGCCTCCTTCGGGACTCGCACAGATACGCAGTATTTT
CDR3 protein: CASFGTRTDTQYF